What follows are 16 T cell receptor beta chains derived from one specimen sequenced in a study of shared clonotypes between healthy human individuals. This table comes from immunoSEQ multiplex PCR, and its TCRdb copy is limited to in-frame clones, with some not included. This table has just over 2,000,000 clones, roughly 94% appearing once. Terminally differentiated effector memory CD45RA+ cells were left out of the naive CD8 fraction, which was CD45RO-negative and positively selected for CCR7. The source material was naive CD8+ T cells sorted from blood. Source of these receptors: a man aged 18 to 35 in good health.

The chain is built from TRBV28 and TRBJ1-1; D might be TRBD1 (6 bases). V was pared by 3 bases and J by 1 base, with 15 bases between. From germline, CDR1 is MDHEN and CDR2 SYDVKM. The CDR3 covers 16 residues. The CDR3 reads CASSFPVGGANTEAFF. In DNA, the CDR3 is TGTGCCAGCAGTTTCCCAGTGGGGGGGGCGAACACTGAAGCTTTCTTT.

The V and J genes are TRBV19 and TRBJ1-5, with D possibly being TRBD1 (6 bases). Germline CDR1 LNHDA, CDR2 SQIVND (reference sequence). Trimming stripped 9 bases from V and 2 bases from J, with 20 bases between. The CDR3 is 16 residues long. CDR3 DNA: TGTGCCAGCTCAGATCTACAGGGTATAGGCAATCAGCCCCAGCATTTT. Protein: CASSDLQGIGNQPQHF.

The V and J genes are TRBV7-9 and TRBJ1-4; 7 nucleotides match TRBD1. After removal of 5 bases from V and 6 bases from J, the junction contained 6 bases not matched to a gene. The germline V gene has CDR1 SEHNR and CDR2 FQNEAQ (reference sequence). There are 14 residues in the CDR3. CDR3 coding DNA: TGTGCCAGCAGCCCGACAGGGACGGATGAAAAACTGTTTTTT. Translating gives CASSPTGTDEKLFF.

The chain employs TRBV4-2 and TRBJ2-7; 8 bases are shared with TRBD2. The CDR3 loop spans 15 amino acids. The V and J ends lost 4 bases and 6 bases, in that order; junction bases with no gene match: 11. CDR1 and CDR2 from the germline V gene are LGHNA and YNFKEQ. CDR3 protein: CASSPTRGGLGEQYF. CDR3 DNA: TGTGCCAGCAGCCCCACACGGGGGGGACTCGGCGAGCAGTACTTC.

CDR3 sequence (DNA): TGTGCCAGCAGTGTGGGACAGGCTAGCACAGATACGCAGTATTTT. It yields the protein CASSVGQASTDTQYF. The V and J genes are TRBV2 and TRBJ2-3; 8 bases match TRBD1. This CDR3 is built from 15 residues. V gave up 4 bases and J gave up 0 bases; unmatched junction bases: 3. The germline gives CDR1 SNHLY, CDR2 FYNNEI.

V gene TRBV9 combines with J gene TRBJ1-4; TRBD1 might be the D (6 bases). V was cut by 3 bases and J by 0 bases, with 9 bases left in between. The CDR3 is 15 amino acids. CDR1 is SGDLS and CDR2 is YYNGEE in the germline V gene. The CDR3 DNA reads TGTGCCAGCAGCGGACAGGCAGCAACTAATGAAAAACTGTTTTTT. Protein sequence: CASSGQAATNEKLFF.

The chain is built from TRBV4-2 and TRBJ2-1; 10 bases fit TRBD2. The J segment lost 6 bases and the V segment lost 0 bases, leaving 5 bases of the junction unmatched. The CDR3 runs 16 residues. Germline V gives CDR1 LGHNA, CDR2 YNFKEQ. The DNA for the CDR3 is TGTGCCAGCAGCCAAGAAGCGGGGGGGATAGTCAATGAGCAGTTCTTC. Translation gives CASSQEAGGIVNEQFF.

CDR3 sequence (DNA): TGTGCCAGCAGCTTAGGAGGGGCGACTTGGGGCTACACCTTC. It yields the protein CASSLGGATWGYTF. The chain uses TRBV13 and TRBJ1-2, with D perhaps matching TRBD1 (5 bases). The germline gives CDR1 PRHDT, CDR2 FYEKMQ (reference sequence). The V gene lost 0 bases and the J gene lost 8 bases, with 13 bases spanning the gap. This CDR3 is built from 14 residues. The full variable domain, its missing parts supplied by reference TRBV13 and TRBJ1-2, is AAGVIQSPRHLIKEKRETATLKCYPIPRHDTVYWYQQGPGQDPQFLISFYEKMQSDKGSIPDRFSAQQFSDYHSELNMSSLELGDSALYFCASSLGGATWGYTFGSGTRLTVV.

This clone was counted a single time. The J gene is TRBJ2-1, the V gene TRBV7-6, with D hard to call. Germline assignment: CDR1 SGHVS and CDR2 FNYEAQ. V lost 1 base to trimming and J lost 10 bases, with 14 bases between them. This CDR3 contains 14 residues. In nucleotides, the CDR3 is TGTGCCAGCAGCTTAGGGGTGGACGTACGAGAGCAGTTCTTC. Protein sequence: CASSLGVDVREQFF. The whole variable domain, remainder taken from reference TRBV7-6 and TRBJ2-1, is GAGVSQSPRYKVTKRGQDVALRCDPISGHVSLYWYRQALGQGPEFLTYFNYEAQQDKSGLPNDRFSAERPEGSISTLTIQRTEQRDSAMYRCASSLGVDVREQFFGPGTRLTVL.

The rearrangement links TRBV9 to TRBJ2-1; D is unclear. From germline, CDR1 is SGDLS and CDR2 YYNGEE. This CDR3 has 16 amino acids. V lost 0 bases, J lost 0 bases, and 10 bases lay in between. The CDR3 sequence is CASSVGVRSSYNEQFF. Here the CDR3 DNA reads TGTGCCAGCAGCGTAGGCGTAAGGAGCTCCTACAATGAGCAGTTCTTC.

This rearrangement joins TRBV2 to TRBJ2-5; D perhaps matches TRBD2 (6 bases). The CDR3 is 13 residues long. Germline CDR1 reads SNHLY; CDR2 reads FYNNEI. V was pared by 5 bases and J by 3 bases, with 10 bases between. The DNA for the CDR3 is TGTGCCAGCAGTTATTGGGAGGAAGAGACCCAGTACTTC. Translated, it gives CASSYWEEETQYF.

With regard to this clone: At one end, the junction sequence differs from germline, possibly due to a read error. This chain links TRBV5-1 with TRBJ2-7, with a weak D call TRBD1 (6 bases). Germline values: CDR1 SGHRS, CDR2 YFSETQ. There are 17 residues in the CDR3. The CDR3 DNA reads as TGCGCCAGCAGCTCAACTCTAACAGGGATGAGCTCCCACGAGCAGTACTTC. It codes for CASSSTLTGMSSHEQYF.

As for this clone: Compared with germline, one end of the junction differs, possibly owing to a read error. The chain links TRBV19 to TRBJ1-4; D is unresolved. This CDR3 comprises 15 residues. The germline V gene encodes CDR1 LNHDA and CDR2 SQIVND (reference sequence). Here the CDR3 DNA reads TGTGCCAGTAGTATCTGGACTCCAACAAATGAAAAACTGTTTTTT. It specifies CASSIWTPTNEKLFF.

This sequence joins TRBV5-4 and TRBJ2-7; 7 bases are shared with TRBD1. Germline CDR1 reads SGHNT; CDR2 reads YYREEE (reference sequence). This CDR3 contains 14 residues. With V trimmed by 5 bases and J by 3 bases, 8 bases remained unmatched. The CDR3 DNA reads TGTGCCAGCAGTAGACAGGGCGCAATCTACGAGCAGTACTTC. The encoded protein is CASSRQGAIYEQYF.

The rearrangement links TRBV25-1 to TRBJ2-3, with D perhaps given as TRBD1 or TRBD2 (5 bases each). This CDR3 has 13 amino acids. The V gene's germline CDR1 is MGHDK and CDR2 SYGVNS. The ends were cut back, 8 bases at V and 2 bases at J, with 11 bases in the middle. CDR3 nucleotides: TGTGCCAGCGGGTGGGACCCCACAGATACGCAGTATTTT. Its protein product is CASGWDPTDTQYF. Using reference TRBV25-1 and TRBJ2-3 for the parts outside the CDR3, the full variable domain is EADIYQTPRYLVIGTGKKITLECSQTMGHDKMYWYQQDPGMELHLIHYSYGVNSTEKGDLSSESTVSRIRTEHFPLTLESARPSHTSQYLCASGWDPTDTQYFGPGTRLTVL.

This clone was recorded only once. This rearrangement joins TRBV27 to TRBJ1-6, with unresolved D. Per the germline V gene, CDR1 is MNHEY and CDR2 is SMNVEV (reference sequence). The CDR3 has 13 amino acids. Trimming removed 7 bases from V and 3 bases from J, with 7 bases in between. The CDR3: CASKLNYNSPLHF. DNA for the CDR3: TGTGCCAGCAAATTGAACTATAATTCACCCCTCCACTTT.